This entry lists 17 T cell receptor beta chains sequenced from one sample in a study of T cells in Graves' hyperthyroidism and ophthalmopathy. Amplified TCR beta CDR3 regions came from RNA transcripts. The HTBI primer set was used in a first-round RT-PCR of the TCR CDR3. TCRdb ran MiXCR on the multiplex PCR reads and lists one entry per CDR3 protein. The sample includes more than 500,000 distinct CDR3 sequences, under 15% seen only once; the top ten take roughly 4.3%. The source material was blood. The source is a middle-aged woman with Graves' ophthalmopathy.

There are many counts of this clonotype. The rearrangement links TRBV12-3 or TRBV12-4 to TRBJ2-5, with 10 bases lining up with TRBD1. The CDR3 length is 15 residues. V trimming: 4 bases; J trimming: 4 bases; junction bases outside the gene matches: 6. The CDR3 DNA is TGTGCCAGCAGTTCTGCGGACAGGGGGGCAGAGACCCAGTACTTC. Its protein is CASSSADRGAETQYF.

This clonotype was found many times. This CDR3 reads CASSIYSSYEQYF. The CDR3 DNA reads as TGTGCCAGCAGTATCTACTCATCTTACGAGCAGTACTTC. The V call is TRBV12-3 or TRBV12-4, the J call TRBJ2-7; D is unresolved. CDR3 size: 13 residues. The ends were cut back, 5 bases at V and 4 bases at J, with 12 bases in the middle.

This clonotype was detected ten times or more. The chain couples TRBV20-1 to TRBJ1-3; D uncertain. V gave up 0 bases and J gave up 0 bases, with 9 bases separating them. This CDR3 comprises 15 residues. The germline CDR1 and CDR2 sequences are DFQATT and SNEGSKA (reference sequence). CDR3 in amino acids: CSARDSNNSGNTIYF. Here the CDR3 DNA reads TGCAGTGCTAGAGACTCAAATAACTCTGGAAACACCATATATTTT.

This clonotype was observed at least ten times. The chain joins TRBV12-3 or TRBV12-4 to TRBJ1-5; 7 nucleotides agree with TRBD1. The CDR3 has 13 residues. V shed 7 bases, J shed 4 bases, and the junction held 4 bases outside the gene matches. The CDR3 sequence is CASKTGANQPQHF. The CDR3 DNA follows: TGTGCCAGCAAAACAGGGGCTAATCAGCCCCAGCATTTT.

This clonotype was observed at least ten times. The J gene is TRBJ1-2, the V gene TRBV6-5, with 7 nucleotides matching TRBD1. Germline lookup yields CDR1 MNHEY and CDR2 SVGAGI. V lost 2 bases, J lost 5 bases, and 11 bases stayed unmatched. CDR3 length: 16 residues. The CDR3 protein is CASSYTNRGWEYGYTF. CDR3 in DNA: TGTGCCAGCAGTTACACCAACAGGGGCTGGGAATATGGCTACACCTTC.

V usage is TRBV2 and J usage is TRBJ1-5; 7 bases agree with TRBD1. V trimming: 6 bases; J trimming: 7 bases; junction bases outside the gene matches: 9. CDR1 and CDR2 (germline): SNHLY, FYNNEI. CDR3 length: 14 amino acids. The CDR3 coding sequence is TGTGCCAGCAGACCTCGACAGGGCCACCAGCCCCAGCATTTT. Translating it yields CASRPRQGHQPQHF.

There are many counts of this clonotype. The V gene is TRBV6-2 or TRBV6-3, the J gene TRBJ1-2; no clear D gene. Germline V gene sequence: CDR1 MNHEY, CDR2 SVGEGT. This CDR3 has 14 residues. Trimming cost V 6 bases and J 4 bases, with 15 bases left between them. The CDR3 region is CASSRTIEPYGYTF. In nucleotides, the CDR3 is TGTGCCAGCAGCCGAACAATTGAACCCTATGGCTACACCTTC.

This clonotype was counted at least ten times. This could be a read error, since a much larger clone is one nucleotide away. The V gene is TRBV29-1, the J gene TRBJ1-5, with D possibly being TRBD1 (5 bases). The CDR3 totals 12 residues. Germline lookup yields CDR1 SQVTM and CDR2 ANQGSEA. The DNA for the CDR3 is TGCGGCGTTGGGGACGTCCATCAGCCCCAGCATTTT. Encoded protein: CGVGDVHQPQHF.

This clonotype has just a few counts. The chain combines TRBV9 with TRBJ1-3, with D unresolved. Trimming removed 4 bases at V and 0 bases at J, with 11 bases between. CDR1 and CDR2 (germline): SGDLS, YYNGEE. The CDR3 runs to 15 residues. The CDR3 DNA is TGTGCCAGCAGCTCCAGAGGGAGCTCTGGAAACACCATATATTTT. Its translation is CASSSRGSSGNTIYF.

This clonotype was seen at least ten times. This rearrangement joins TRBV2 to TRBJ1-2, with 9 bases lining up with TRBD1. The CDR3 is made up of 14 amino acids. From germline, CDR1 is SNHLY and CDR2 FYNNEI. J lost 8 bases, V lost 5 bases, and 9 bases had no gene match. DNA for the CDR3: TGTGCCAGCAGTTCTCCGGGACAGGGTGCCGGCTACACCTTC. Its protein is CASSSPGQGAGYTF.

CDR3 sequence (DNA): TGTGCCAGCAGACCCCCCTGGGACAGATCATCACCCCTCCACTTT. Its protein is CASRPPWDRSSPLHF. The rearrangement joins TRBV12-3 or TRBV12-4 to TRBJ1-6; 7 nucleotides match TRBD1. The junction had 12 bases not matched to a gene; V was cut back by 6 bases and J by 10 bases. The CDR3 runs 15 residues.

This clonotype has at least ten counts. The J gene is TRBJ1-5, the V gene TRBV18; D gene unclear. CDR1 is KGHSH, CDR2 LQKENI, per germline. The CDR3 extends over 14 amino acids. Trimming took 3 bases from V and 6 from J, leaving 12 bases between them. CDR3 sequence (DNA): TGTGCCAGCTCACCGGAGGGCGACGGTCAGCCCCAGCATTTT. It encodes CASSPEGDGQPQHF.

The chain couples TRBV6-1 to TRBJ1-1, with D possibly being TRBD1 (5 bases). Trimming left V 8 bases short and J 0 bases short, with 10 bases between. This CDR3 comprises 13 residues. Per the germline V gene, CDR1 is MNHNS and CDR2 is SASEGT. The CDR3 here is CASERGMNTEAFF. The CDR3 DNA reads as TGTGCCAGCGAAAGGGGCATGAACACTGAAGCTTTCTTT.

V is TRBV6-1 and J is TRBJ1-2; TRBD1 matches at 8 bases. Trimming removed 6 bases from V and 2 bases from J; junction bases left unmatched: 11. This CDR3 comprises 16 residues. Germline V CDR1 and CDR2: MNHNS, SASEGT. CDR3 residues: CASSPRDRSSNYGYTF. The CDR3 DNA reads TGTGCCAGCAGCCCTCGGGACAGGTCCTCGAACTATGGCTACACCTTC.

This clonotype turned up a few times. The chain has TRBV6-4 and TRBJ2-5, with D tentatively TRBD1 or TRBD2 (5 bases each). CDR3 size: 15 residues. Germline CDR1 reads MRHNA; CDR2 reads SNTAGT. V dropped 3 bases and J dropped 4 bases, with 15 bases sitting between them. DNA for the CDR3: TGTGCCAGCAGTGAGATGGGCCCTGGGGGAGAGACCCAGTACTTC. It codes for CASSEMGPGGETQYF.

About this clonotype: A much larger clone is a single base away; this may be a read error. V is TRBV24-1 and J is TRBJ2-2; the D gene could be TRBD1 or TRBD2 (5 bases each). The CDR3 spans 13 residues. In germline, CDR1 is KGHDR, CDR2 SFDVKD. Trimming stripped 3 bases from V and 6 bases from J, with 7 bases between. CDR3 residues: CATSDGDAGELFF. CDR3 DNA sequence: TGTGCCACCAGTGATGGGGACGCCGGGGAGCTGTTTTTT.

This clonotype showed up many times. This rearrangement joins TRBV20-1 to TRBJ2-7; 9 bases match TRBD2. This CDR3 contains 15 residues. Germline V gives CDR1 DFQATT, CDR2 SNEGSKA (reference sequence). J was trimmed by 3 bases and V by 0 bases; bases with no gene match: 6. The CDR3 region is CSAREVAGAIYEQYF. For the CDR3, the DNA is TGCAGTGCTAGAGAGGTAGCGGGAGCCATCTACGAGCAGTACTTC.